This T cell receptor beta chain stems from a study of blood T cell repertoires in COVID-19. Across the study: There were acute and convalescent COVID-19 samples, and they came from the United States, Italy and Spain. T cells, B-cell-depleted T cells, or PBMCs supplied cDNA or gDNA.

V lost 2 bases to trimming and J lost 0 bases; unmatched junction nucleotides: 3. The germline gives CDR1 SGHTA, CDR2 FQGNSA. The CDR3 spans 17 residues. The method was immunoSEQ multiplex PCR; TCRdb's version includes in-frame clones alone and lacks a portion of them. The sample lists 200,000 or so clones; around 79% were seen once. The chain has TRBV7-2 and TRBJ2-7; 14 bases fit TRBD2. The clonotype comes from a man aged 55 to 70 with active or convalescent COVID-19. Sequences were obtained from peripheral blood. In DNA, the CDR3 is TGTGCCAGCAGCTTAAGGACTAGCGGGAGGAACTCCTACGAGCAGTACTTC. Translating it yields CASSLRTSGRNSYEQYF.